These 26 T cell receptor beta chains were sequenced from one sample in a study of blood T cell repertoires in COVID-19. Sequencing used immunoSEQ multiplex PCR; TCRdb keeps in-frame clones, though not all of them. The sample has about 220,000 clones, 75% to 90% seen once. The material sequenced was peripheral blood. These receptors came from a human donor in a cohort sampled during active COVID-19.

The V and J genes are TRBV6-5 and TRBJ1-5, with D possibly being TRBD1 (6 bases). Germline V CDR1 and CDR2: MNHEY, SVGAGI. This CDR3 has 15 amino acids. The germline V and J ends were trimmed by 7 bases and 3 bases, with 16 bases remaining between them. The CDR3, as DNA: TGTGCCAGCAAAAAAACAGGGAAAATCAATCAGCCCCAGCATTTT. This gives the protein CASKKTGKINQPQHF.

This clone was seen a few times. This sequence joins TRBV28 and TRBJ2-7; 7 nucleotides agree with TRBD2. The CDR3 runs to 13 residues. The ends lost 2 bases at V and 7 bases at J; junction bases unmatched: 5. CDR1 is MDHEN and CDR2 is SYDVKM in the germline V gene. The DNA of the CDR3 is TGTGCCAGCAGTTTACCCCCGCGGGGGGAGCAGTACTTC. It is translated as CASSLPPRGEQYF.

The chain has TRBV6-1 and TRBJ2-3; a weak D match, TRBD2 (6 bases). V lost 1 base to trimming and J lost 5 bases, with 10 bases between them. In germline, CDR1 is MNHNS, CDR2 SASEGT. There are 14 residues in the CDR3. CDR3 region: CASSEGLARDTQYF. The CDR3 bases are TGTGCCAGCAGTGAAGGGCTAGCGCGAGATACGCAGTATTTT.

The gene calls are TRBV4-3 and TRBJ1-2, with D possibly TRBD1 on 5 matching bases. The V end lost 1 base, the J end lost 8 bases, and 14 bases lay between the germline ends. CDR1 LGHNA and CDR2 YSLEER come from the germline V gene. The length of the CDR3 is 14 residues. CDR3 DNA: TGCGCCAGCAGCCAAGGGGAACAGGCACCGGGCTACACCTTC. Protein sequence: CASSQGEQAPGYTF.

The chain links TRBV7-2 to TRBJ1-2, with TRBD1 identical over 8 bases. Per the germline V gene, CDR1 is SGHTA and CDR2 is FQGNSA. V shed 5 bases, J shed 0 bases, and the junction held 8 bases outside the gene matches. The CDR3 is 16 amino acids. CDR3 sequence: CASSLGQGLANYGYTF. The DNA of the CDR3 is TGTGCCAGCAGCCTTGGACAGGGCTTAGCTAACTATGGCTACACCTTC.

This chain uses TRBV15 with TRBJ2-7, with D possibly being TRBD1 (6 bases). Germline loops: CDR1 LNHNV, CDR2 YYDKDF (reference sequence). Trimming pared 2 bases from V and 4 bases from J, leaving 9 bases between. The CDR3 runs 13 residues. The CDR3 region is CATSRTGRYEQYF. In DNA form, the CDR3 reads TGTGCCACCAGCAGAACAGGGCGGTACGAGCAGTACTTC.

V usage is TRBV5-6 and J usage is TRBJ2-7; 8 bases fit TRBD1. After removal of 0 bases from V and 6 bases from J, the junction contained 2 bases not matched to a gene. Germline CDR1 is SGHDT and CDR2 is YYEEEE. The CDR3 runs 13 residues. CDR3 amino acids: CASSLGTGSEQYF. The DNA for the CDR3 is TGTGCCAGCAGCTTGGGGACAGGGAGCGAGCAGTACTTC.

This clone was recorded only once. The chain recombines TRBV7-8 with TRBJ1-6, with 7 bases fitting TRBD1. CDR3 length equals 14 residues. Trimming took 4 bases from V and 9 from J; bases not matched to a gene: 6. CDR1 SGHVS and CDR2 FQNEAQ come from the germline V gene. The DNA for the CDR3 is TGTGCCAGCAGCTCGGGACAGAAACTTTCACCCCTCCACTTT. Translation: CASSSGQKLSPLHF. Variable domain in full (rest from reference TRBV7-8 and TRBJ1-6): GAGVSQSPRYKVAKRGQDVALRCDPISGHVSLFWYQQALGQGPEFLTYFQNEAQLDKSGLPSDRFFAERPEGSVSTLKIQRTQQEDSAVYLCASSSGQKLSPLHFGNGTRLTVT.

The rearrangement links TRBV7-8 to TRBJ1-2, with TRBD1 matching 12 bases. The V segment lost 4 bases and the J segment 7 bases; nucleotides outside the gene matches: 7. CDR1 is SGHVS, CDR2 FQNEAQ, per germline. This CDR3 spans 15 amino acids. CDR3 in amino acids: CASSSWGQGASGYTF. The CDR3 DNA is TGTGCCAGCAGCTCATGGGGACAGGGGGCTAGTGGCTACACCTTC.

The sample holds one count of this clone. This chain connects TRBV9 to TRBJ2-2; TRBD2 aligns across 13 bases. The CDR3 is made up of 19 amino acids. Unmatched junction bases numbered 6, after V lost 0 bases and J lost 1 base. Germline CDR1 and CDR2: SGDLS and YYNGEE. The CDR3 DNA follows: TGTGCCAGCAGCGTAGCCACTAGCGGGAGGGCCGGGAACACCGGGGAGCTGTTTTTT. Protein product: CASSVATSGRAGNTGELFF.

The chain links TRBV5-1 to TRBJ2-7; TRBD1 matches 8 bases. The CDR3 length is 15 residues. The V gene's germline CDR1 is SGHRS and CDR2 YFSETQ. V shed 4 bases and J 4 bases; nucleotides not matched to a gene: 10. CDR3 in DNA: TGCGCCAGCAGCCCGGTCGACAGGGGCGGGTACGAGCAGTACTTC. Translating gives CASSPVDRGGYEQYF.

This chain links TRBV13 with TRBJ2-7; 10 bases line up with TRBD2. The CDR3 has 16 residues. The V segment lost 6 bases and the J segment 9 bases; nucleotides outside the gene matches: 17. Germline lookup yields CDR1 PRHDT and CDR2 FYEKMQ (reference sequence). The CDR3 here is CASSSLPGLAPHVQYF. The CDR3 DNA sequence: TGTGCCAGCAGTTCCCTACCGGGACTAGCGCCCCACGTGCAGTACTTC. Looking up the rest from reference TRBV13 and TRBJ2-7 gives the full variable domain: AAGVIQSPRHLIKEKRETATLKCYPIPRHDTVYWYQQGPGQDPQFLISFYEKMQSDKGSIPDRFSAQQFSDYHSELNMSSLELGDSALYFCASSSLPGLAPHVQYFGPGTRLTVT.

This clone was seen a handful of times. The rearrangement uses TRBV2 and TRBJ1-5; possibly TRBD1 for D (6 bases). The CDR3 has 15 amino acids. Germline assignment: CDR1 SNHLY and CDR2 FYNNEI. The ends were cut back, 2 bases at V and 2 bases at J, with 10 bases in the middle. The CDR3 DNA sequence: TGTGCCAGCAGTGAAAACAGGGTAGGCAATCAGCCCCAGCATTTT. Protein sequence: CASSENRVGNQPQHF.

The DNA of the CDR3 is TGTGCCAGCAGCTCGACCGGGAGGATCGAAGAGACCCAGTACTTC. Amino acids: CASSSTGRIEETQYF. This rearrangement joins TRBV7-9 to TRBJ2-5, with 7 bases fitting TRBD2. The CDR3 contains 15 residues. CDR1 is SEHNR, CDR2 FQNEAQ, per germline (reference sequence). V was clipped by 4 bases and J by 3 bases; unmatched bases: 8.

The rearrangement links TRBV6-5 to TRBJ2-5, with 7 bases matching TRBD1. The junction had 6 bases not matched to a gene; V was cut back by 0 bases and J by 5 bases. Looked up from germline, CDR1 is MNHEY and CDR2 is SVGAGI. The CDR3 sequence is 15 residues long. The CDR3 DNA reads TGTGCCAGCAGTTACTCCCAACAGGGGTGGGAGACCCAGTACTTC. This gives the protein CASSYSQQGWETQYF.

The V call is TRBV7-9, the J call TRBJ2-2, with 9 bases identical to TRBD2. This CDR3 is built from 16 residues. The trim removed 7 bases at V and 0 bases at J, leaving 6 bases unmatched. CDR1 is SEHNR and CDR2 is FQNEAQ in the germline V gene (reference sequence). As DNA, the CDR3 is TGTGCCAGCAACCCTCGGACTAGCGCGAACACCGGGGAGCTGTTTTTT. It yields the protein CASNPRTSANTGELFF.

This CDR3 reads CASRPPSGIADEQFF. The CDR3 nucleotides are TGTGCCAGCAGGCCGCCTAGCGGGATTGCGGATGAGCAGTTCTTC. This sequence joins TRBV27 and TRBJ2-1; 9 nucleotides line up with TRBD2. The CDR3 spans 15 residues. J gave up 8 bases and V 6 bases, and 11 bases lay outside the gene matches. CDR1 MNHEY and CDR2 SMNVEV come from the germline V gene (reference sequence).

The chain combines TRBV9 with TRBJ1-1; D is undetermined. The CDR3 sequence is 13 residues long. Germline V lookup: CDR1 SGDLS, CDR2 YYNGEE. V lost 4 bases, J lost 0 bases, and 7 bases lay in between. CDR3 region: CASSSGLNTEAFF. CDR3 sequence (DNA): TGTGCCAGCAGCTCCGGGTTGAACACTGAAGCTTTCTTT.

This clone was counted a few times. The V and J genes are TRBV29-1 and TRBJ2-7; 9 bases line up with TRBD1. This CDR3 comprises 12 residues. Germline V gene sequence: CDR1 SQVTM, CDR2 ANQGSEA. J lost 2 bases, V lost 7 bases, and 3 bases had no gene match. DNA for the CDR3: TGCAGCGCCGGGACAGGGACCTACGAGCAGTACTTC. This sequence encodes CSAGTGTYEQYF.

The V call is TRBV19, the J call TRBJ2-7; TRBD2 matches at 10 bases. Germline V gene lookup returns CDR1 LNHDA and CDR2 SQIVND (reference sequence). CDR3 size: 15 residues. The V gene end was trimmed by 6 bases and the J gene end by 7 bases; junction bases not matched to a gene: 12. The CDR3 protein is CASSKRAGGPDEQYF. CDR3 coding DNA: TGTGCCAGTAGCAAAAGAGCGGGAGGGCCGGATGAGCAGTACTTC. Drawing the rest from reference TRBV19 and TRBJ2-7, the complete variable domain is DGGITQSPKYLFRKEGQNVTLSCEQNLNHDAMYWYRQDPGQGLRLIYYSQIVNDFQKGDIAEGYSVSREKKESFPLTVTSAQKNPTAFYLCASSKRAGGPDEQYFGPGTRLTVT.

The chain employs TRBV7-2 and TRBJ2-7, with D unclear. This CDR3 region has 15 residues. V lost 1 base and J lost 2, with 12 bases in between. The germline V gene encodes CDR1 SGHTA and CDR2 FQGNSA. In DNA, the CDR3 is TGTGCCAGCAGCTTAGGGCCAGGATCCGCCTACGAGCAGTACTTC. It translates to CASSLGPGSAYEQYF.

The chain carries TRBV19 and TRBJ1-4; the match to TRBD1 covers 7 bases. Germline trimming cut 3 bases from V and 0 bases from J; bases unmatched to any gene: 1. Germline V lookup: CDR1 LNHDA, CDR2 SQIVND (reference sequence). The CDR3 is made up of 15 amino acids. Here the CDR3 DNA reads TGTGCCAGTAGTATCGGACAGGCAACTAATGAAAAACTGTTTTTT. The encoded protein is CASSIGQATNEKLFF.

The CDR3 bases are TGTGCCACCAGCAGCGGACTAGTAGGCGAGCAGTACTTC. Amino acids: CATSSGLVGEQYF. V gene TRBV15 combines with J gene TRBJ2-7; 7 nucleotides line up with TRBD2. Germline CDR1 and CDR2: LNHNV and YYDKDF (reference sequence). V lost 3 bases to trimming and J lost 6 bases; unmatched junction nucleotides: 5. There are 13 residues in the CDR3.

The chain has TRBV6-5 and TRBJ1-1; possible D gene TRBD1, 5 bases. The CDR3 sequence is 15 residues long. The germline V gene encodes CDR1 MNHEY and CDR2 SVGAGI. The V and J ends lost 0 bases and 1 base respectively, with 9 bases between them. The CDR3 spells CASSYSRGGNTEAFF. Written as DNA, the CDR3 is TGTGCCAGCAGTTACTCGAGGGGAGGGAACACTGAAGCTTTCTTT.

This chain connects TRBV19 to TRBJ1-5, with 8 bases identical to TRBD1. Per the germline V gene, CDR1 is LNHDA and CDR2 is SQIVND (reference sequence). V shed 1 base and J 7 bases; nucleotides not matched to a gene: 6. The CDR3 extends over 15 amino acids. The CDR3 region has the DNA TGTGCCAGTAGTATAGCCTCACAGGGGGTCCAGCCCCAGCATTTT. Translating it yields CASSIASQGVQPQHF.

The chain joins TRBV5-5 to TRBJ2-7, with TRBD2 identical over 10 bases. The CDR3 has 17 residues. V shed 1 base and J 3 bases; nucleotides not matched to a gene: 10. Germline CDR1 and CDR2: SGHKS and YYEKEE (reference sequence). This CDR3 reads CASSLTPSGSGIYEQYF. The CDR3 DNA reads as TGTGCCAGCAGCTTGACCCCTAGCGGGAGTGGAATCTACGAGCAGTACTTC.